The 7 T cell receptor beta chains listed next were all sequenced from one sample in a study of tumor-infiltrating lymphocytes in primary liver carcinoma. Constant-region priming of 500 to 550 ng total RNA yielded TCR beta cDNA. It was through three nested multiplex PCR rounds of slightly modified ARM-PCR that TCR beta libraries arose. A C-beta reverse primer was combined with TRBV1-TRBV30 forward primers in the first two PCR rounds, and each round had approximately 10 cycles. TCRdb fed the multiplex PCR reads into MiXCR, producing one record per CDR3 protein. The sample lists just over 30,000 distinct CDR3 sequences; around 71% were seen once. From unsorted bulk tissue weighing 20-30 mg, DNA and RNA were co-extracted. Sequencing used liver tumor tissue from sampling region 3. Regarding subset: tumor region T3, left-lateral pole. These receptors originate from a young woman with primary liver carcinoma and hepatitis B virus infection.

Regarding this clonotype: One end of the junction varies from germline; a read error may be responsible. The chain couples TRBV11-2 to TRBJ2-7; 14 nucleotides align to TRBD2. This CDR3 spans 16 amino acids. CDR1 is SGHAT and CDR2 is FQNNGV in the germline V gene. CDR3 region: CVSSLEVGLAGEEQYF. For the CDR3, the DNA is TGTGTCAGCAGCTTAGAGGTGGGACTAGCGGGGGAGGAGCAGTACTTC. Full variable domain (rest looked up from reference TRBV11-2 and TRBJ2-7): EAGVAQSPRYKIIEKRQSVAFWCNPISGHATLYWYQQILGQGPKLLIQFQNNGVVDDSQLPKDRFSAERLKGVDSTLKIQPAKLEDSAVYLCVSSLEVGLAGEEQYFGPGTRLTVT.

Concerning this clonotype itself: Being one base from a much bigger clone, this may be a read error. V gene TRBV20-1 combines with J gene TRBJ1-6; maybe TRBD1 (6 bases). CDR1 is DFQATT and CDR2 is SNEGSKA in the germline V gene (reference sequence). The CDR3 is 11 residues long. CDR3 DNA: TGCAGTGGTAGACAACAGGGACCCCTCCACTTT. Translated: CSGRQQGPLHF.

This clonotype has only a few counts. This sequence may be a read error, since a much larger clone differs from it by one base. A read error is likely, as this CDR3 ends without the conserved phenylalanine or tryptophan. V is TRBV7-9 and J is TRBJ1-1; D is undetermined. The CDR3 sequence is 13 residues long. Germline lookup yields CDR1 SEHNR and CDR2 FQNEAQ (reference sequence). Trimming removed 2 bases from V and 8 bases from J, with 12 bases in between. The CDR3 bases are TGTGCCAGCAGCTTACTAAGGGCACGCGAAGCTTTCATT. This encodes CASSLLRAREAFI.

The chain couples TRBV7-2 to TRBJ2-1; 7 nucleotides match TRBD2. J lost 12 bases, V lost 5 bases, and 16 bases had no gene match. The CDR3 is 15 residues long. CDR1 SGHTA and CDR2 FQGNSA come from the germline V gene. As DNA, the CDR3 is TGTGCCAGCAGCCCAGGGACTACCACTGCCTTGTCGCAGTTCTTC. Translation: CASSPGTTTALSQFF.

The V gene is TRBV29-1, the J gene TRBJ1-2; D remains unclear. The V end was cut by 7 bases, the J end by 5 bases, with 11 bases between. The CDR3 is 11 residues long. Germline CDR1 reads SQVTM; CDR2 reads ANQGSEA. The CDR3 is CSALFSYGYTF. The CDR3 DNA reads TGCAGCGCTCTGTTCTCATATGGCTACACCTTC.

V usage is TRBV4-1 and J usage is TRBJ1-1; D is unresolved. The CDR3 totals 15 residues. Trimming pared 2 bases from V and 10 bases from J, leaving 20 bases between. CDR1 MGHRA and CDR2 YSYEKL come from the germline V gene. CDR3 region: CASSQNTWETGVAFF. CDR3 nucleotides: TGCGCCAGCAGCCAAAATACGTGGGAGACTGGTGTAGCTTTCTTT.

A few counts support this clonotype. One end of the junction varies from germline; a read error may be responsible. CDR3 residues: CANSWWTSGLENEQFF. In nucleotides, the CDR3 is TGTGCCAACAGCTGGTGGACTAGCGGGTTAGAAAACGAGCAGTTCTTC. This chain joins TRBV11-2 and TRBJ2-1; 11 bases agree with TRBD2. This CDR3 has 16 amino acids. Germline V lookup: CDR1 SGHAT, CDR2 FQNNGV.